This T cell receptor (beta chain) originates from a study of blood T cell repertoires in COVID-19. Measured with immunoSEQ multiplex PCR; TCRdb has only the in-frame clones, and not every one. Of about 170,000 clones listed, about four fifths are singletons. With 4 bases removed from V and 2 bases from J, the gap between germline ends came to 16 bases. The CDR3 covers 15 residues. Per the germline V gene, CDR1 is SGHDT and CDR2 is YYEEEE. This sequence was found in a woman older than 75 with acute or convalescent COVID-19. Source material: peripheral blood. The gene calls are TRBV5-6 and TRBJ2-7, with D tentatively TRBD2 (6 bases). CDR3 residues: CASSPVAVTTYEQYF. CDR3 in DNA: TGTGCCAGCAGCCCAGTAGCGGTTACTACCTACGAGCAGTACTTC. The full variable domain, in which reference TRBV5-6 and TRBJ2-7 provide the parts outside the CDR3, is DAGVTQSPTHLIKTRGQQVTLRCSPKSGHDTVSWYQQALGQGPQFIFQYYEEEERQRGNFPDRFSGHQFPNYSSELNVNALLLGDSALYLCASSPVAVTTYEQYFGPGTRLTVT.